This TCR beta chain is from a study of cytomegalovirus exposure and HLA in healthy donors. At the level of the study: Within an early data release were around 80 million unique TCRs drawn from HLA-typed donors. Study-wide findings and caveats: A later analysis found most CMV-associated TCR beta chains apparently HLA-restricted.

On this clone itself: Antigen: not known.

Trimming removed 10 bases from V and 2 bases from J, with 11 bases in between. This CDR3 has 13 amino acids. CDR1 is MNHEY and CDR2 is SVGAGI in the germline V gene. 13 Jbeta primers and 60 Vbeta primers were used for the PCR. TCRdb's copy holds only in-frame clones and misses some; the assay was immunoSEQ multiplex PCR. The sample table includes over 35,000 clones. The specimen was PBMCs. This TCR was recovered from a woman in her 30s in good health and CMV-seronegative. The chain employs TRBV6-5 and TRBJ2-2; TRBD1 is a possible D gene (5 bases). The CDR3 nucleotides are TGTGCCACCTCGGACACTAACACCGGGGAGCTGTTTTTT. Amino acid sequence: CATSDTNTGELFF.